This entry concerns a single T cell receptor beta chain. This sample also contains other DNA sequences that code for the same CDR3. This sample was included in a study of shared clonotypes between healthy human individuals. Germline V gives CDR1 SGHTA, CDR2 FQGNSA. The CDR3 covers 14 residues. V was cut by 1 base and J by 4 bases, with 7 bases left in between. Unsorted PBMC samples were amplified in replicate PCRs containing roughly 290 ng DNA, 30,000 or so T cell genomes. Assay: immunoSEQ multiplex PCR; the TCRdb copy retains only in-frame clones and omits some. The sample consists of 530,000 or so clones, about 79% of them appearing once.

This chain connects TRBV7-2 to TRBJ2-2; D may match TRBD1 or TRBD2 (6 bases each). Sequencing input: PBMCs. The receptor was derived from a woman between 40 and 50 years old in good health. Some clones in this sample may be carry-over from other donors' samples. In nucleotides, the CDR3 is TGTGCCAGCAGCTTAGAGGGGGGCACCGGGGAGCTGTTTTTT. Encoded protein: CASSLEGGTGELFF. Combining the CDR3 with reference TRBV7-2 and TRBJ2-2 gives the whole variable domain GAGVSQSPSNKVTEKGKDVELRCDPISGHTALYWYRQSLGQGLEFLIYFQGNSAPDKSGLPSDRFSAERTGGSVSTLTIQRTQQEDSAVYLCASSLEGGTGELFFGEGSRLTVL.